The 24 T cell receptor beta chains below all came from one sample that was sequenced in a study of blood T cell repertoires in COVID-19. Assay: immunoSEQ multiplex PCR; the TCRdb copy retains only in-frame clones and omits some. Of fewer than 250,000 clones detected, around four fifths appear once; the ten largest clones hold 6% to 7%. Sequenced material: peripheral blood. These receptors were obtained from a woman aged 55-69 years with active or convalescent COVID-19.

The rearrangement uses TRBV27 and TRBJ1-1, with 8 bases aligning to TRBD1. This CDR3 spans 15 amino acids. V lost 7 bases and J lost 4; bases outside the gene matches: 11. Per the germline V gene, CDR1 is MNHEY and CDR2 is SMNVEV (reference sequence). CDR3 amino acids: CASTTTGGLGTEAFF. The DNA of the CDR3 is TGTGCCAGCACAACAACAGGGGGGTTGGGCACTGAAGCTTTCTTT.

The gene calls are TRBV11-2 and TRBJ2-1; a weak D match, TRBD2 (5 bases). The CDR3 has 15 residues. CDR1 is SGHAT and CDR2 is FQNNGV in the germline V gene. V lost 1 base, J lost 9 bases, and 16 bases lay in between. CDR3 nucleotides: TGTGCCAGCAGCTTAGCCTTGGGAGAAGGTACTGAGCAGTTCTTC. It specifies CASSLALGEGTEQFF. The full variable domain, completed using reference TRBV11-2 and TRBJ2-1, is EAGVAQSPRYKIIEKRQSVAFWCNPISGHATLYWYQQILGQGPKLLIQFQNNGVVDDSQLPKDRFSAERLKGVDSTLKIQPAKLEDSAVYLCASSLALGEGTEQFFGPGTRLTVL.

The chain combines TRBV19 with TRBJ1-1; D perhaps matches TRBD1 (5 bases). Looked up from germline, CDR1 is LNHDA and CDR2 is SQIVND (reference sequence). CDR3 length equals 14 residues. V dropped 3 bases and J dropped 1 base, with 9 bases sitting between them. The CDR3 coding sequence is TGTGCCAGTAGTATGGGGCCGGGGAACACTGAAGCTTTCTTT. Encoded protein: CASSMGPGNTEAFF.

The V call is TRBV7-2, the J call TRBJ2-1; TRBD1 might be the D (6 bases). Trimming removed 3 bases at V and 5 bases at J, with 11 bases between. The germline gives CDR1 SGHTA, CDR2 FQGNSA. The CDR3 loop spans 14 amino acids. The CDR3 here is CASSFLDSHNEQFF. The CDR3 bases are TGTGCCAGCAGCTTCCTGGACAGCCACAATGAGCAGTTCTTC.

The chain employs TRBV12-3 or TRBV12-4 and TRBJ1-2; the D is unclear. This CDR3 spans 13 amino acids. Deletions cut 7 bases from V and 5 bases from J, with 14 bases between. The CDR3 reads CASKPGPFYGYTF. In DNA, the CDR3 is TGTGCCAGCAAACCGGGTCCTTTTTATGGCTACACCTTC.

The chain carries TRBV5-6 and TRBJ1-1; D is undetermined. Germline lookup yields CDR1 SGHDT and CDR2 YYEEEE. Trimming shortened V by 3 bases and J by 4 bases, and 7 bases separated the two germline ends. The CDR3 sequence is 12 residues long. As DNA, the CDR3 is TGTGCCAGCAGCTACGGACTCACTGAAGCTTTCTTT. Translated: CASSYGLTEAFF.

The V call is TRBV7-2, the J call TRBJ1-1, with a possible D match to TRBD1 (5 bases). The germline V gene has CDR1 SGHTA and CDR2 FQGNSA. The CDR3 has 15 residues. Trimming removed 5 bases from V and 2 bases from J, with 15 bases in between. CDR3 in amino acids: CASSPVGGFNTEAFF. The CDR3 DNA sequence: TGTGCCAGCAGCCCGGTGGGGGGTTTTAACACTGAAGCTTTCTTT.

V is TRBV18 and J is TRBJ1-3; D is perhaps TRBD1 (6 bases). Germline CDR1 and CDR2: KGHSH and LQKENI. V lost 2 bases to trimming and J lost 4 bases, with 9 bases between them. The CDR3 length is 14 residues. The CDR3 sequence: CASSPSGEGNTIYF. Written as DNA, the CDR3 is TGTGCCAGCTCACCATCAGGGGAAGGAAACACCATATATTTT. Complete variable domain (other parts from reference TRBV18 and TRBJ1-3): NAGVMQNPRHLVRRRGQEARLRCSPMKGHSHVYWYRQLPEEGLKFMVYLQKENIIDESGMPKERFSAEFPKEGPSILRIQQVVRGDSAAYFCASSPSGEGNTIYFGEGSWLTVV.

Regarding this clone: The sample contains more than one DNA sequence encoding this CDR3. V is TRBV7-2 and J is TRBJ2-5; D is perhaps TRBD1 (5 bases). This CDR3 spans 13 amino acids. The germline V and J ends were trimmed by 3 bases and 2 bases, with 7 bases remaining between them. CDR1 and CDR2 from the germline V gene are SGHTA and FQGNSA. The CDR3 reads CASSFGAQETQYF. The CDR3 nucleotides read TGTGCCAGCAGCTTTGGGGCACAAGAGACCCAGTACTTC.

Concerning this clone itself: The sample holds other DNA sequences that translate to the same CDR3. V usage is TRBV10-3 and J usage is TRBJ1-1; D gene unclear. Germline-derived CDR1 and CDR2 are ENHRY and SYGVKD. The CDR3 runs to 13 residues. V was shortened by 0 bases and J by 1 base, with 3 bases between the two germline ends. The CDR3: CAISESRNTEAFF. CDR3 in DNA: TGTGCCATCAGTGAGTCTAGGAACACTGAAGCTTTCTTT.

The chain uses TRBV21-1 and TRBJ1-2. TRBV21-1 is an annotated pseudogene. The CDR3 consists of 15 residues. DNA of the CDR3: TGTGCCAGCAGACCTTGGACGGGATTCCAATATGGCTACACCTTC. Its translation: CASRPWTGFQYGYTF.

The table lists this clone with a few counts. V gene TRBV28 combines with J gene TRBJ2-5; D not resolved. The CDR3 has 14 residues. V lost 6 bases and J lost 1, with 12 bases in between. The germline CDR1 and CDR2 sequences are MDHEN and SYDVKM. In DNA, the CDR3 is TGTGCCAGCAGCGCGACTTACTCCCAAGAGACCCAGTACTTC. Protein product: CASSATYSQETQYF.

This chain joins TRBV19 and TRBJ1-2; D might be TRBD1 (6 bases). V lost 7 bases and J lost 6, with 18 bases in between. This CDR3 is 14 amino acids long. Germline assignment: CDR1 LNHDA and CDR2 SQIVND (reference sequence). This chain's CDR3 is CASTPTQGPHGYTF. The CDR3 region has the DNA TGTGCCAGTACTCCGACACAGGGTCCCCATGGCTACACCTTC.

The J gene is TRBJ1-4, the V gene TRBV19; TRBD1 agrees at 8 bases. The CDR3 has 15 residues. Germline values: CDR1 LNHDA, CDR2 SQIVND (reference sequence). V gave up 5 bases and J gave up 4 bases; unmatched junction bases: 6. The CDR3 region is CASSPEGTGNEKLFF. CDR3 sequence (DNA): TGTGCCAGTAGTCCCGAAGGGACAGGTAATGAAAAACTGTTTTTT.

The gene calls are TRBV7-9 and TRBJ1-2; D gene unclear. Trimming shortened V by 1 base and J by 4 bases, and 7 bases separated the two germline ends. Per germline, CDR1 SEHNR and CDR2 FQNEAQ (reference sequence). The CDR3 loop spans 13 amino acids. The CDR3 DNA sequence: TGTGCCAGCAGCTTAGGTGGGAGCTATGGCTACACCTTC. It specifies CASSLGGSYGYTF.

This chain links TRBV2 with TRBJ1-4, with no clear D. The germline V gene has CDR1 SNHLY and CDR2 FYNNEI. V was trimmed by 4 bases and J by 7 bases, leaving 13 bases between them. This CDR3 is built from 14 residues. CDR3 amino acids: CASSVHRGFEKLFF. The CDR3 DNA sequence: TGTGCCAGCAGTGTTCATCGGGGTTTTGAAAAACTGTTTTTT.

The chain employs TRBV5-4 and TRBJ2-5; D might be TRBD1 (5 bases). This CDR3 is 13 amino acids long. V lost 5 bases and J lost 4, with 12 bases in between. In germline, CDR1 is SGHNT, CDR2 YYREEE (reference sequence). CDR3 sequence (DNA): TGTGCCAGCAGTCCCCAGGGTGGAGAGACCCAGTACTTC. As protein: CASSPQGGETQYF. Supplemented by reference TRBV5-4 and TRBJ2-5, the full variable domain reads ETGVTQSPTHLIKTRGQQVTLRCSSQSGHNTVSWYQQALGQGPQFIFQYYREEENGRGNFPPRFSGLQFPNYSSELNVNALELDDSALYLCASSPQGGETQYFGPGTRLLVL.

The chain uses TRBV24-1 and TRBJ1-2; tentatively, D is TRBD1 (6 bases). CDR1 and CDR2 (germline): KGHDR, SFDVKD. This CDR3 spans 14 amino acids. Trimming left V 2 bases short and J 4 bases short, with 10 bases between. The CDR3 sequence is CATSDSKDSYGYTF. The CDR3, as DNA: TGTGCCACCAGTGATTCCAAGGACAGCTATGGCTACACCTTC.

V and J are TRBV30 and TRBJ1-1, with unresolved D. Germline assignment: CDR1 GTSNPN and CDR2 SVGIG (reference sequence). The CDR3 length is 11 residues. Trimming removed 6 bases at V and 6 bases at J, with 11 bases between. The CDR3 loop reads CACGRGAEAFF. CDR3 nucleotide sequence: TGTGCCTGCGGTCGCGGCGCTGAAGCTTTCTTT.

Points on this clone: Additional DNA sequences in this sample encode the identical CDR3. The chain links TRBV9 to TRBJ2-3, with 9 bases aligning to TRBD2. V lost 0 bases, J lost 5 bases, and 4 bases stayed unmatched. The CDR3 extends over 15 amino acids. Germline lookup yields CDR1 SGDLS and CDR2 YYNGEE. CDR3 sequence (DNA): TGTGCCAGCAGCGTAGGGTTAGCGGGAGTAGATACGCAGTATTTT. Protein product: CASSVGLAGVDTQYF.

This clone appeared a single time. The V and J genes are TRBV10-3 and TRBJ1-4; TRBD1 agrees at 7 bases. There are 16 residues in the CDR3. Trimming removed 10 bases from V and 0 bases from J; junction bases left unmatched: 11. Germline V gene sequence: CDR1 ENHRY, CDR2 SYGVKD. The CDR3 here is CASSGQRIATNEKLFF. DNA of the CDR3: TGTGCCAGTTCGGGACAGAGGATTGCAACTAATGAAAAACTGTTTTTT.

This chain uses TRBV2 with TRBJ1-1; 8 bases fit TRBD1. This CDR3 comprises 14 residues. Germline CDR1 reads SNHLY; CDR2 reads FYNNEI. The J segment lost 0 bases and the V segment lost 10 bases, leaving 7 bases of the junction unmatched. The DNA for the CDR3 is TGTGCCAACCGACAGGGGTTTTTGAACACTGAAGCTTTCTTT. Protein product: CANRQGFLNTEAFF.

The chain joins TRBV2 to TRBJ2-7, with 11 bases that match TRBD2. The germline gives CDR1 SNHLY, CDR2 FYNNEI. This CDR3 is 15 amino acids long. V lost 6 bases and J lost 3; bases outside the gene matches: 7. CDR3 residues: CASRAGTSGHYEQYF. DNA of the CDR3: TGTGCCAGCAGAGCCGGGACTAGCGGACACTACGAGCAGTACTTC.

The rearrangement uses TRBV14 and TRBJ2-7; 9 bases fit TRBD2. CDR3 length equals 16 residues. CDR1 SGHDN and CDR2 FVKESK come from the germline V gene. Losses at the gene ends were 1 base for V and 2 bases for J; bases not matched to a gene: 6. CDR3 coding DNA: TGTGCCAGCAGCCAAGGGACTAGCGATACCCCCTACGAGCAGTACTTC. This translates into CASSQGTSDTPYEQYF.